The 19 T cell receptor beta chains presented below share a single source sample, sequenced in a study of T cells in Graves' hyperthyroidism and ophthalmopathy. Researchers took RNA transcripts and amplified the TCR beta CDR3 regions from them. HTBI primers were the set used in a first-round RT-PCR of the TCR CDR3. TCRdb independently ran MiXCR on the multiplex PCR reads; one entry per CDR3 protein. Among about 700,000 distinct CDR3 sequences listed, approximately 15% were seen once. Sequenced: blood. The receptors here all came from a woman aged 18 to 35 with Graves' hyperthyroidism.

The chain carries TRBV19 and TRBJ2-7; 10 nucleotides match TRBD1. In germline, CDR1 is LNHDA, CDR2 SQIVND (reference sequence). Unmatched junction bases numbered 8, after V lost 6 bases and J lost 3 bases. The CDR3 length is 15 residues. The CDR3 DNA reads TGTGCCAGTAGGCGGGAGGACAGGGGGAACTACGAGCAGTACTTC. It translates to CASRREDRGNYEQYF. Full variable domain (rest looked up from reference TRBV19 and TRBJ2-7): DGGITQSPKYLFRKEGQNVTLSCEQNLNHDAMYWYRQDPGQGLRLIYYSQIVNDFQKGDIAEGYSVSREKKESFPLTVTSAQKNPTAFYLCASRREDRGNYEQYFGPGTRLTVT.

This clonotype has ten or more counts. CDR3 region: CAWSGGIGDTQYF. CDR3 coding DNA: TGTGCCTGGAGTGGAGGGATCGGGGATACGCAGTATTTT. This chain connects TRBV30 to TRBJ2-3; TRBD2 is a possible D gene (5 bases). Trimming left V 1 base short and J 6 bases short, with 11 bases between. From germline, CDR1 is GTSNPN and CDR2 SVGIG (reference sequence). There are 13 residues in the CDR3.

A few counts support this clonotype. This sequence joins TRBV30 and TRBJ2-1; 9 bases line up with TRBD1. With 2 bases clipped from V and 14 bases from J, the junction kept 7 bases outside the gene matches. From germline, CDR1 is GTSNPN and CDR2 SVGIG (reference sequence). This CDR3 contains 12 residues. CDR3 protein: CAWSWSGQGKFF. As DNA, the CDR3 is TGTGCCTGGAGTTGGTCCGGACAGGGGAAGTTCTTC.

At least ten counts were recorded for this clonotype. V gene TRBV7-3 combines with J gene TRBJ1-1; D is uncertain. Germline CDR1 reads SGHTA; CDR2 reads FQGTGA. This CDR3 has 14 amino acids. The V gene lost 2 bases and the J gene lost 1 base, with 8 bases spanning the gap. The CDR3 DNA sequence: TGTGCCAGCAGCTTAGGCAGGCCGAACACTGAAGCTTTCTTT. Residues: CASSLGRPNTEAFF.

The genes are TRBV7-3 and TRBJ1-1; D remains unclear. Germline V CDR1 and CDR2: SGHTA, FQGTGA. This CDR3 region has 13 residues. Trimming took 2 bases from V and 7 from J, leaving 11 bases between them. The CDR3 sequence is CASSLGPADEAFF. CDR3 in DNA: TGTGCCAGCAGCTTAGGGCCGGCTGATGAAGCTTTCTTT. Supplemented by reference TRBV7-3 and TRBJ1-1, the full variable domain reads GAGVSQTPSNKVTEKGKYVELRCDPISGHTALYWYRQSLGQGPEFLIYFQGTGAADDSGLPNDRFFAVRPEGSVSTLKIQRTERGDSAVYLCASSLGPADEAFFGQGTRLTVV.

Comment on this clonotype: Possible read error: a much larger clone is one base away. This rearrangement joins TRBV28 to TRBJ2-7; TRBD1 matches 8 bases. The J call is doubtful: the DNA matches TRBJ2-1 better. Germline assignment: CDR1 MDHEN and CDR2 SYDVKM. This CDR3 is 15 amino acids long. The CDR3 nucleotides read TGTGCCAGCAGTTTAATAGGGACAGGCACCTACGAGCAGTTCTTC. Amino acids: CASSLIGTGTYEQFF.

Remarks on this clonotype: A junction end diverges from the germline sequence, so it may reflect a read error. In DNA form, the CDR3 reads TGTGCCAGCAGTTACTCGATTGACAGTGGCTTCTATGGCCACACCTTC. It yields the protein CASSYSIDSGFYGHTF. V gene TRBV6-5 combines with J gene TRBJ1-2, with D maybe TRBD1 (5 bases). This CDR3 comprises 16 residues. Looked up from germline, CDR1 is MNHEY and CDR2 is SVGAGI.

This clonotype was recorded many times. The CDR3 nucleotides read TGTGCCAGCCTGACCCACAATAGCAATCAGCCCCAGCATTTT. Residues: CASLTHNSNQPQHF. The rearrangement joins TRBV28 to TRBJ1-5; D not certain. Germline CDR1 reads MDHEN; CDR2 reads SYDVKM. The CDR3 extends over 14 amino acids. V was trimmed by 8 bases and J by 0 bases, leaving 11 bases between them.

As regards this clonotype: At one end, the junction sequence differs from germline, possibly due to a read error. The rearrangement links TRBV5-1 to TRBJ2-1; no reliable D call. This CDR3 spans 14 amino acids. Germline CDR1 reads SGHRS; CDR2 reads YFSETQ. This CDR3 is CASSLDRSYNEQLF. The CDR3 DNA is TGCGCCAGCAGCTTGGACAGATCCTACAATGAGCAGCTCTTC.

This clonotype appeared many times. As DNA, the CDR3 is TGTGCCAGCAGCCACTCAAGGGCGGGGAGTAACACTGAAGCTTTCTTT. This encodes CASSHSRAGSNTEAFF. The chain has TRBV3-1 and TRBJ1-1; D not certain. V dropped 3 bases and J dropped 2 bases, with 16 bases sitting between them. CDR3 length: 16 residues. Germline V lookup: CDR1 LGHDT, CDR2 YNNKEL (reference sequence).

This clonotype was seen repeatedly, ten times or more. The chain employs TRBV29-1 and TRBJ2-1; D is unresolved. The CDR3 spans 14 residues. The germline gives CDR1 SQVTM, CDR2 ANQGSEA. The V and J ends lost 5 bases and 5 bases respectively, with 16 bases between them. The CDR3 DNA reads as TGCAGCGTTACGGCCCGGCGGTGGGACAATGAGCAGTTCTTC. Protein: CSVTARRWDNEQFF.

The J gene is TRBJ2-5, the V gene TRBV7-9; weak D call: TRBD1 (5 bases). V dropped 6 bases and J dropped 5 bases, with 13 bases sitting between them. The germline gives CDR1 SEHNR, CDR2 FQNEAQ (reference sequence). CDR3 length: 13 residues. The CDR3 bases are TGTGCCAGCAGACGACATGGGGCTGAGACCCAGTACTTC. Its translation: CASRRHGAETQYF.

This clonotype was found many times. This chain connects TRBV28 to TRBJ2-1; either TRBD1 or TRBD2 may fit D (6 bases each). Deletions cut 2 bases from V and 6 bases from J, with 11 bases between. The CDR3 consists of 14 residues. The V gene's germline CDR1 is MDHEN and CDR2 SYDVKM. CDR3 in amino acids: CASSLRGEFNEQFF. CDR3 sequence (DNA): TGTGCCAGCAGTTTAAGGGGGGAGTTCAATGAGCAGTTCTTC.

The rearrangement links TRBV5-4 to TRBJ1-2, with D perhaps matching TRBD1 (5 bases). The CDR3 covers 13 residues. The germline CDR1 and CDR2 sequences are SGHNT and YYREEE (reference sequence). With 4 bases removed from V and 7 bases from J, the gap between germline ends came to 14 bases. CDR3: CASSSPRQGGYTF. As DNA, the CDR3 is TGTGCCAGCAGCAGTCCAAGGCAGGGTGGCTACACCTTC.

This clonotype was counted only a few times. V usage is TRBV4-2 and J usage is TRBJ2-3; tentatively, D is TRBD1 (7 bases). The CDR3 sequence is 16 residues long. V gave up 0 bases and J gave up 5 bases, with 15 bases separating them. Germline assignment: CDR1 LGHNA and CDR2 YNFKEQ. The CDR3 loop is CASSQDVEGALDTQYF. DNA for the CDR3: TGTGCCAGCAGCCAAGATGTGGAGGGGGCCCTAGATACGCAGTATTTT.

This clonotype was detected a few times. The chain links TRBV15 to TRBJ1-6; no reliable D call. Trimming removed 1 base from V and 6 bases from J, with 10 bases in between. The CDR3 contains 15 residues. Per germline, CDR1 LNHNV and CDR2 YYDKDF (reference sequence). CDR3 DNA sequence: TGTGCCACCAGCAGAGTCAACAGTCCTAATTCACCCCTCCACTTT. It encodes CATSRVNSPNSPLHF.

Only a few counts were recorded for this clonotype. In DNA form, the CDR3 reads TGTGCCAGTAGTATATTTCGGGGGACCGGGCCCTACGACAATCAGCCCCAGCATTTT. It specifies CASSIFRGTGPYDNQPQHF. The rearrangement uses TRBV19 and TRBJ1-5; maybe TRBD1 (5 bases). The germline V and J ends were trimmed by 2 bases and 3 bases, with 23 bases remaining between them. The germline gives CDR1 LNHDA, CDR2 SQIVND (reference sequence). The CDR3 sequence is 19 residues long.

This clonotype was found a few times. The J gene is TRBJ2-5, the V gene TRBV29-1, with 9 bases matching TRBD1. The ends lost 4 bases at V and 9 bases at J; junction bases unmatched: 6. This CDR3 is 12 amino acids long. Germline assignment: CDR1 SQVTM and CDR2 ANQGSEA. CDR3 coding DNA: TGCAGCGTTGGACAGGGGGTTGGTGCCCAGTACTTC. Residues: CSVGQGVGAQYF.

This clonotype was seen at least ten times. V gene TRBV7-2 combines with J gene TRBJ1-5; D ambiguous. Germline V gene data show CDR1 as SGHTA and CDR2 as FQGNSA. Trimming stripped 1 base from V and 0 bases from J, with 10 bases between. There are 16 residues in the CDR3. The CDR3 reads CASSLVGTASNQPQHF. CDR3 nucleotides: TGTGCCAGCAGCTTAGTCGGTACAGCTAGCAATCAGCCCCAGCATTTT.